This entry is about one T cell receptor beta chain. The CDR3 is made up of 16 amino acids. The germline V gene has CDR1 SGDLS and CDR2 YYNGEE. The V and J ends lost 0 bases and 0 bases respectively, with 12 bases between them. The sample originates from a study of blood T cell repertoires in COVID-19. Study summary: Acute-phase and convalescent COVID-19 samples originated in the United States, Italy and Spain. From T cells, B-cell-depleted T cells, or PBMCs came the material, which was cDNA or gDNA.

Original data processing: Amplification with reference gene primers provided the estimates of nucleated cell counts. Here immunoSEQ multiplex PCR was the method, and the copy in TCRdb shows in-frame clones only, minus some. V, J and clone size were drawn from that table, and D and trimming were deduced from the DNA. The repertoire holds approximately 290,000 clones, with approximately 85% as singletons. The chain has TRBV9 and TRBJ1-1, with D tentatively TRBD1 (6 bases). The sample consisted of peripheral blood. This receptor was taken from a human donor with COVID-19, enrolled during active disease. The donor label of this sample is uncertain. The CDR3 is CASSVEAGAMNTEAFF. The CDR3 nucleotides read TGTGCCAGCAGCGTAGAGGCAGGGGCCATGAACACTGAAGCTTTCTTT.